The rows below give T cell receptor beta chains drawn from one sample of a study of shared clonotypes between healthy human individuals. Profiling relied on immunoSEQ multiplex PCR, and the TCRdb table lists in-frame clones only, not all of them. The sample lists some 2.3 million clones; over 85% were seen once. Sequencing used naive CD4+ T cells from PBMCs. The receptors shown here come from a man aged 18 to 29 in good health. Some clones in this sample may be carry-over from other donors' samples. The CDR3 runs from the conserved cysteine through the conserved F or W. A D gene is named only where the DNA matches it firmly. Only some rows state a clone size, as once, few, many or a class for expanded clones.

clone size	D gene	V gene	J gene	CDR3 DNA	CDR3 protein
-	TRBD1	TRBV28	TRBJ1-2	TGTGCCACTGCCCGAACCGGACAGGGGGGGCGAGCTAACTATGGCTACACCTTC	CATARTGQGGRANYGYTF
-	-	TRBV5-5	TRBJ2-7	TGTGCCAGCAGCTTGACCACAACCATCTACGAGCAGTACTTC	CASSLTTTIYEQYF
-	TRBD1	TRBV6-5	TRBJ2-7	TGTGCCAGCAGTCCTCACAGGGGGACCTACGAGCAGTACTTC	CASSPHRGTYEQYF
-	-	TRBV15	TRBJ1-4	TGTGCCACCAGCAGGGGAGGGTTTAATGAAAAACTGTTTTTT	CATSRGGFNEKLFF
once	-	TRBV25-1	TRBJ2-3	TGTGCCAGCAGTGAGCACAGCACAGATACGCAGTATTTT	CASSEHSTDTQYF
-	TRBD2	TRBV6-5	TRBJ2-7	TGTGCCAGCAGTTACTCGAGCGGGAGTGGCGAGCAGTACTTC	CASSYSSGSGEQYF
-	TRBD1	TRBV6-5	TRBJ2-5	TGTGCCAGCAGTACGACAGGGGGCTGGGAGACCCAGTACTTC	CASSTTGGWETQYF
-	TRBD1	TRBV28	TRBJ1-2	TGTGCCAGCAGTTTATGGGGGACAGTTAATGGCTACACCTTC	CASSLWGTVNGYTF
-	-	TRBV7-9	TRBJ2-3	TGTGCCAGCAGCTTAGCTAGGGGCGGCACAGATACGCAGTATTTT	CASSLARGGTDTQYF
once	TRBD2	TRBV5-1	TRBJ2-1	TGCGCCAGCAGCAAAACTATAGCGGGAGGGCCCAATGAGCAGTTCTTC	CASSKTIAGGPNEQFF
-	-	TRBV30	TRBJ1-1	TGTGCCTGGAGCCTTGGACCACACACTGAAGCTTTCTTT	CAWSLGPHTEAFF
-	-	TRBV9	TRBJ2-1	TGTGCCAGCAGCGTAGGCGCGAGAGGTGAGCAGTTCTTC	CASSVGARGEQFF
-	-	TRBV7-2	TRBJ2-5	TGTGCCAGCAGCCCAGGGGGGGGCGGGGAGACCCAGTACTTC	CASSPGGGGETQYF
-	-	TRBV28	TRBJ2-7	TGTGCCAGCAGAATCAGCGGGCAGGGGAAGTTCGAGCAGTACTTC	CASRISGQGKFEQYF
-	-	TRBV29-1	TRBJ1-5	TGCAGCGTTGCCACGGGACGGGGTAGCAATCAGCCCCAGCATTTT	CSVATGRGSNQPQHF
-	-	TRBV7-2	TRBJ1-5	TGTGCCAGCAGCTTAGACGGCAACAACAATCAGCCCCAGCATTTT	CASSLDGNNNQPQHF
-	TRBD2	TRBV4-2	TRBJ2-2	TGTGCCAGCAGCCAAGATTGGCACCTAGCGGGAGGGCTCACCGGGGAGCTGTTTTTT	CASSQDWHLAGGLTGELFF
few	-	TRBV28	TRBJ1-1	TGTGCCAGCAGTGACCGCTACACTGAAGCTTTCTTT	CASSDRYTEAFF
-	-	TRBV11-2	TRBJ2-7	TGTGCCAGCAGCTCGTTAAACCCCTACGAGCAGTACTTC	CASSSLNPYEQYF
-	-	TRBV28	TRBJ2-7	TGTGCCAGCAGGGCACTAGGTCGCGAGCAGTACTTC	CASRALGREQYF
-	-	TRBV5-1	TRBJ1-2	TGCGCCAGCAGCTTGGCGGGGAGCAGGGGTAGCTATGGCTACACCTTC	CASSLAGSRGSYGYTF
-	TRBD2	TRBV18	TRBJ2-5	TGTGCCAGCTCGCCCACTAGCGGGAGGTTTCAAGAGACCCAGTACTTC	CASSPTSGRFQETQYF
-	TRBD1	TRBV5-1	TRBJ2-1	TGCGCCAGCAGCTTGGAGGGGGCGTCCTACAATGAGCAGTTCTTC	CASSLEGASYNEQFF
-	TRBD1	TRBV6-1	TRBJ1-1	TGTGCCAGCAGCCCGTACAGGGGTGTTACTGAAGCTTTCTTT	CASSPYRGVTEAFF
once	-	TRBV28	TRBJ2-7	TGTGCCAGCAGTTTACCGTGGTACGAGCAGTACTTC	CASSLPWYEQYF
once	-	TRBV7-3	TRBJ2-2	TGTGCCAGCAGCTCCTCACCCGATGGTTCGACCACCGGGGAGCTGTTTTTT	CASSSSPDGSTTGELFF
-	-	TRBV28	TRBJ1-5	TGTGCCAGCTCCTCTTCGGGTGAGGGGAATCAGCCCCAGCATTTT	CASSSSGEGNQPQHF
-	-	TRBV5-1	TRBJ1-1	TGCGCCAGCAAACATAGCGACACTGAAGCTTTCTTT	CASKHSDTEAFF
-	TRBD1	TRBV18	TRBJ2-5	TGTGCCAGCTCACTAGGACAGGGCCACCAAGAGACCCAGTACTTC	CASSLGQGHQETQYF
-	-	TRBV4-1	TRBJ2-7	TGCGCCAGCAGCTCACAAAGCCGCAGGGCGTCCTACGAGCAGTACTTC	CASSSQSRRASYEQYF
few	TRBD1	TRBV7-9	TRBJ1-1	TGTGCCAGCAACGAAGGGGGCGGGTTCGCTGAAGCTTTCTTT	CASNEGGGFAEAFF
-	-	TRBV7-9	TRBJ1-2	TGTGCCAGCAGCCCATTAACAGGGAACTATGGCTACACCTTC	CASSPLTGNYGYTF
-	-	TRBV28	TRBJ1-4	TGTGCCAGCAGTACTATCCGGGAACAGCCTAATGAAAAACTGTTTTTT	CASSTIREQPNEKLFF
-	TRBD2	TRBV18	TRBJ2-5	TGTGCCAGCTCACCTACCCGGACTAGCGCGTTCCAAGAGACCCAGTACTTC	CASSPTRTSAFQETQYF
-	-	TRBV19	TRBJ2-1	TGTGCCAGTAGCCAGGGGGGGACACTTTACAATGAGCAGTTCTTC	CASSQGGTLYNEQFF
few	-	TRBV25-1	TRBJ2-2	TGTGCCAGCACCGGGACTGGATGGACCGGGGAGCTGTTTTTT	CASTGTGWTGELFF
-	-	TRBV10-3	TRBJ1-3	TGTGCCGCCAGCCAGAGGACCTCAGGGACTGGAAACACCATATATTTT	CAASQRTSGTGNTIYF
-	TRBD2	TRBV29-1	TRBJ2-1	TGCAGCGTCGGACTAGTGAATGAGCAGTTCTTC	CSVGLVNEQFF
-	-	TRBV28	TRBJ1-2	TGTGCCAGCAGTTTATGGGTGGACAGTCCCAGCTATGGCTACACCTTC	CASSLWVDSPSYGYTF
-	TRBD1	TRBV10-3	TRBJ1-1	TGTGCCATCAGCCAACTAGGGACAGGGTACACTGAAGCTTTCTTT	CAISQLGTGYTEAFF
-	TRBD1	TRBV19	TRBJ1-1	TGTGCCAGTAGTATCTCCAGGGGGCACGTCTACACTGAAGCTTTCTTT	CASSISRGHVYTEAFF
-	TRBD1	TRBV5-5	TRBJ2-2	TGTGCCAGCAGCCTAGATTTGAACAGGGGAATCGGGGAGCTGTTTTTT	CASSLDLNRGIGELFF
-	-	TRBV6-1	TRBJ2-5	TGTGCCAGCAGTTCCAATCGGGTGGCCCAAGAGACCCAGTACTTC	CASSSNRVAQETQYF
few	-	TRBV7-3	TRBJ2-6	TGTGCCAGCAGCTCTGGGGCCAACGTCCTGACTTTC	CASSSGANVLTF
-	TRBD1	TRBV5-4	TRBJ2-5	TGTGCCAGCAGCTTGGCAGGGGGCGAGGAGACCCAGTACTTC	CASSLAGGEETQYF
-	-	TRBV6-6	TRBJ2-7	TGTGCCAGCAGAGAACAAGCGATAACCTCCTACGAGCAGTACTTC	CASREQAITSYEQYF
-	-	TRBV7-2	TRBJ1-1	TGTGCCAGCAGCCTCTGGGGGAACACTGAAGCTTTCTTT	CASSLWGNTEAFF
once	TRBD1	TRBV5-1	TRBJ2-3	TGCGCCAGCAGCTTCTTGGACAGGGGAACAGATACGCAGTATTTT	CASSFLDRGTDTQYF
-	-	TRBV7-9	TRBJ2-7	TGTGCCAGCAGCTCCATTAAGGGGGGGACCTACGAGCAGTACTTC	CASSSIKGGTYEQYF
-	TRBD2	TRBV5-5	TRBJ2-1	TGTGCCAGCAGCTTGGCCCCGGCGGGAGACTCCAATGAGCAGTTCTTC	CASSLAPAGDSNEQFF
-	-	TRBV6-6	TRBJ2-1	TGTGCCAGCAGTGATCTCAGGGGGGGAGGCAATGAGCAGTTCTTC	CASSDLRGGGNEQFF
once	-	TRBV5-4	TRBJ2-5	TGTGCCAGCAGCTTGTCGTGGGGGCAAGAGACCCAGTACTTC	CASSLSWGQETQYF
-	-	TRBV14	TRBJ1-3	TGTGCCAGCAGCCAGGAAATGACGGTCTCTGGAAACACCATATATTTT	CASSQEMTVSGNTIYF
-	-	TRBV6-1	TRBJ1-2	TGTGCCAGCAGTGAAGGGGGACACTATGGCTACACCTTC	CASSEGGHYGYTF